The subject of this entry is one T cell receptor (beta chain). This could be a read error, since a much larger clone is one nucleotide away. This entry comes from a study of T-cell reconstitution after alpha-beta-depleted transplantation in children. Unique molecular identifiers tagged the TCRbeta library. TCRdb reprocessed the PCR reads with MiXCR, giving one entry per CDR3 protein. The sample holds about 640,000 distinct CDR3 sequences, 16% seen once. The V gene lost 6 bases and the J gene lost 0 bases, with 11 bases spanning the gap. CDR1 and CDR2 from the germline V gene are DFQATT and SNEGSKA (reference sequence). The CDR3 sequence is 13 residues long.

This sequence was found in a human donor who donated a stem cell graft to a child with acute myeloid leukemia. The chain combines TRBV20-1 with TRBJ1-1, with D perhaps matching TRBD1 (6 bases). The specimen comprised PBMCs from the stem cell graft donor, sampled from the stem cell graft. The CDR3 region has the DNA TGCAGTGCCTCACAGGGTGTGAACACTGAAGCTTTCTTT. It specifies CSASQGVNTEAFF.